These 5 T cell receptor beta chains originate from one sample sequenced in a study of early T cells in non-severe SARS-CoV-2 infection. MiXCR was run by TCRdb on the 5' RACE reads, yielding one entry per CDR3 protein. This table holds fewer than 65,000 distinct CDR3 sequences, around 6.5% found once. Specimen: whole blood, collected at baseline. These receptors were collected from an adult who was a healthcare worker with PCR-confirmed SARS-CoV-2 infection or an uninfected control (not recorded which).

V usage is TRBV10-3 and J usage is TRBJ2-3; D unresolved. Looked up from germline, CDR1 is ENHRY and CDR2 is SYGVKD. The CDR3 is 15 amino acids. The germline V and J ends were trimmed by 5 bases and 2 bases, with 14 bases remaining between them. The CDR3, as DNA: TGTGCCATCAGTCCTGGTCCCGTTACCACAGATACGCAGTATTTT. Encoded protein: CAISPGPVTTDTQYF.

This clonotype was counted many times. This chain joins TRBV19 and TRBJ1-1, with D possibly being TRBD1 (6 bases). The CDR3 covers 15 residues. The germline V gene encodes CDR1 LNHDA and CDR2 SQIVND (reference sequence). Trimming stripped 4 bases from V and 1 base from J, with 13 bases between. CDR3 amino acids: CASSKPGAKNTEAFF. The CDR3 DNA follows: TGTGCCAGTAGTAAACCGGGGGCTAAGAACACTGAAGCTTTCTTT.

This chain uses TRBV10-2 with TRBJ1-3; tentatively, D is TRBD1 (6 bases). Per germline, CDR1 WSHSY and CDR2 SAAADI. This CDR3 has 16 residues. Trimming removed 7 bases at V and 0 bases at J, with 16 bases between. The CDR3 protein is CASTNSQGISGNTIYF. CDR3 DNA sequence: TGCGCCAGCACCAATTCCCAGGGGATCTCTGGAAACACCATATATTTT.

The rearrangement uses TRBV10-1 and TRBJ1-2; no firm D call. V was clipped by 3 bases and J by 3 bases, with 8 bases between them. Germline assignment: CDR1 WNHNN and CDR2 SYGVQD (reference sequence). The CDR3 runs to 13 residues. The DNA for the CDR3 is TGCGCCAGCAGTGAAGGTTGGGACTATGGCTACACCTTC. Amino acid sequence: CASSEGWDYGYTF.

The genes are TRBV28 and TRBJ2-5, with 13 positions matching TRBD2. Germline lookup yields CDR1 MDHEN and CDR2 SYDVKM. Unmatched junction bases numbered 8, after V lost 5 bases and J lost 5 bases. This CDR3 comprises 16 residues. The CDR3 sequence: CASSRTSGSDGETQYF. The CDR3 DNA is TGTGCCAGCAGTAGGACTAGCGGGAGTGATGGGGAGACCCAGTACTTC.